This TCR beta chain originates from a study of control samples from healthy donors and cancer patients. This clone was picked up a small number of times. Generated by immunoSEQ multiplex PCR, the TCRdb table keeps only in-frame clones and is missing some. The sample includes around 92,000 clones, 82% of them seen just once. This CDR3 has 12 residues. Trimming took off 6 bases at V and 5 bases at J, with 10 bases between the two ends. Germline lookup yields CDR1 LNHDA and CDR2 SQIVND (reference sequence). The chain combines TRBV19 with TRBJ1-1, with a possible D match to TRBD1 (5 bases). Sequencing was carried out using blood. This clonotype was obtained from a man aged 60 to 69 in good health. This chain's CDR3 is CASRRGATEAFF. As DNA, the CDR3 is TGTGCCAGTAGACGAGGGGCGACTGAAGCTTTCTTT.